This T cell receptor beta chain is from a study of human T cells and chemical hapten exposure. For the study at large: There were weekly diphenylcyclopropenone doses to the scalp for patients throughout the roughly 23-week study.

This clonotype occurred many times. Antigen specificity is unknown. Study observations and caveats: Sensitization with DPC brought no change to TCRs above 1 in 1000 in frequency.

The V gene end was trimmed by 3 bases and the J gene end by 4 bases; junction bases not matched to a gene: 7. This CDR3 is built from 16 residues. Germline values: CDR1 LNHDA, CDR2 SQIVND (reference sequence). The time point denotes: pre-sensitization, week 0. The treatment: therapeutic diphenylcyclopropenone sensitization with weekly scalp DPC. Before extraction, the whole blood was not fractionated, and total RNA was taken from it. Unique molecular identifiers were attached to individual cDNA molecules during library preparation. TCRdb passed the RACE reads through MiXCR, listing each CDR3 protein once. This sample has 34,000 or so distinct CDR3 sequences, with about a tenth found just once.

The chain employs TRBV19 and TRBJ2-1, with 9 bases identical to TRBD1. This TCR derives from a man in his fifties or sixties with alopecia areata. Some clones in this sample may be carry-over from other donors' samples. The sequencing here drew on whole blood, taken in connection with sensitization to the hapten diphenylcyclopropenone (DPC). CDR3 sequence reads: CASSMSQGARYNEQFF. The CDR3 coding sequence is TGTGCCAGTAGTATGTCACAGGGGGCGCGGTACAATGAGCAGTTCTTC. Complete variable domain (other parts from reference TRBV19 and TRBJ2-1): DGGITQSPKYLFRKEGQNVTLSCEQNLNHDAMYWYRQDPGQGLRLIYYSQIVNDFQKGDIAEGYSVSREKKESFPLTVTSAQKNPTAFYLCASSMSQGARYNEQFFGPGTRLTVL.